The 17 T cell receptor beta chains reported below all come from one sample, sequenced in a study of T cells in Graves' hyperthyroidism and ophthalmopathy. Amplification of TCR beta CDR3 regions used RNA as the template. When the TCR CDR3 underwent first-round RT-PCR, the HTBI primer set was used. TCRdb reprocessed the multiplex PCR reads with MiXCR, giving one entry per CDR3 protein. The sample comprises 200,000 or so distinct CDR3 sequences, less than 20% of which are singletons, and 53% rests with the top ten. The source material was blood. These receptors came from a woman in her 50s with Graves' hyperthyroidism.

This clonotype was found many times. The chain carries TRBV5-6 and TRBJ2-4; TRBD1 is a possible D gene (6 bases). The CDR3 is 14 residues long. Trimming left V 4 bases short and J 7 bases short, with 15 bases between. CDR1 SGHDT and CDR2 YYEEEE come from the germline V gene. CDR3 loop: CASSRTGQGNIQYF. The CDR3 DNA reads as TGTGCCAGCAGCCGGACGGGTCAGGGGAACATTCAGTACTTC.

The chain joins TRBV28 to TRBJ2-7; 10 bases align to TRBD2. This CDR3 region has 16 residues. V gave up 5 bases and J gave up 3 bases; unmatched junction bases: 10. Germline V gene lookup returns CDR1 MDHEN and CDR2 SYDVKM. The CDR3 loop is CASSPAGGPLCYEQYF. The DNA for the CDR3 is TGTGCCAGCAGTCCAGCGGGAGGGCCTCTTTGCTACGAGCAGTACTTC.

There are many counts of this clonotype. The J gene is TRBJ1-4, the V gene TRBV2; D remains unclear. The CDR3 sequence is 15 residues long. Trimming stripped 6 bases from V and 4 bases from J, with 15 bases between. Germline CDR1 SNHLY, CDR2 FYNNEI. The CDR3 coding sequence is TGTGCCAGCAGCACGGGAGGTGGATTTAATGAAAAACTGTTTTTT. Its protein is CASSTGGGFNEKLFF.

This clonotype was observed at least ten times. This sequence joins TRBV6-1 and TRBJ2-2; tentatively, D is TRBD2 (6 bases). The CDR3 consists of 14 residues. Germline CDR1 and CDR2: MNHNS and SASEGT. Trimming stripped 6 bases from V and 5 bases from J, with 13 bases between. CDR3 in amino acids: CASRSGGRTGELFF. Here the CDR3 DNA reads TGTGCCAGCAGGTCCGGGGGTAGGACCGGGGAGCTGTTTTTT.

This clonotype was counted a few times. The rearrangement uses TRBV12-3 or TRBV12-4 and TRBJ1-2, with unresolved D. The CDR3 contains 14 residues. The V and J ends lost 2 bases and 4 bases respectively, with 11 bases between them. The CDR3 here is CASSLILSTYGYTF. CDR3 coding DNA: TGTGCCAGCAGTTTAATCCTTTCCACCTATGGCTACACCTTC.

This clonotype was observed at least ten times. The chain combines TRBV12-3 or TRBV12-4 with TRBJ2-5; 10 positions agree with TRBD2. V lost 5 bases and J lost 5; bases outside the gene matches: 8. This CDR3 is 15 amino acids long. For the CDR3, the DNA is TGTGCCAGCAGTCCTCCCCTAGCGGGAGAGGAGACCCAGTACTTC. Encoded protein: CASSPPLAGEETQYF.

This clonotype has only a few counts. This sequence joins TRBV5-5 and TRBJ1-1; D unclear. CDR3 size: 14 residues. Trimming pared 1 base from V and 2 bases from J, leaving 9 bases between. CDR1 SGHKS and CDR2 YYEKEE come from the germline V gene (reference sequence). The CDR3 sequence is CASSLLQANTEAFF. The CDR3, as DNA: TGTGCCAGCAGCTTGCTCCAGGCAAACACTGAAGCTTTCTTT. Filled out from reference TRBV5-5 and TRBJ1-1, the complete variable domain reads DAGVTQSPTHLIKTRGQQVTLRCSPISGHKSVSWYQQVLGQGPQFIFQYYEKEERGRGNFPDRFSARQFPNYSSELNVNALLLGDSALYLCASSLLQANTEAFFGQGTRLTVV.

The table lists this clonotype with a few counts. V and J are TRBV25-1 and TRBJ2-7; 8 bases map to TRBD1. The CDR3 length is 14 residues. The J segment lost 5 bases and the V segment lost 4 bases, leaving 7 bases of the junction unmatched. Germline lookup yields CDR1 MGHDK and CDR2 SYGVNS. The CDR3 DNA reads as TGTGCCAGCAGTGCGGACAGGGCATTCCACGAGCAGTACTTC. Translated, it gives CASSADRAFHEQYF.

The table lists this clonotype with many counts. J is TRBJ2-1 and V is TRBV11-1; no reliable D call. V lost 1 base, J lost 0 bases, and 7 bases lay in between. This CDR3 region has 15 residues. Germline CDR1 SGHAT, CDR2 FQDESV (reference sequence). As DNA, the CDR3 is TGTGCCAGCAGCTTAGAAGTCGACTCCTACAATGAGCAGTTCTTC. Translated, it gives CASSLEVDSYNEQFF.

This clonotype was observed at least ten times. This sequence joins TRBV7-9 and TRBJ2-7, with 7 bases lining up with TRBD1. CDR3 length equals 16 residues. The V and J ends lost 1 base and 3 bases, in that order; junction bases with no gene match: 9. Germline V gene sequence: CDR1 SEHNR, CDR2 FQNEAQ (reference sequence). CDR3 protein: CASSLVLGQANYEQYF. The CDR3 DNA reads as TGTGCCAGCAGCTTAGTTCTCGGACAGGCCAACTACGAGCAGTACTTC. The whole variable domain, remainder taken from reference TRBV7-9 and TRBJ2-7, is DTGVSQNPRHKITKRGQNVTFRCDPISEHNRLYWYRQTLGQGPEFLTYFQNEAQLEKSRLLSDRFSAERPKGSFSTLEIQRTEQGDSAMYLCASSLVLGQANYEQYFGPGTRLTVT.

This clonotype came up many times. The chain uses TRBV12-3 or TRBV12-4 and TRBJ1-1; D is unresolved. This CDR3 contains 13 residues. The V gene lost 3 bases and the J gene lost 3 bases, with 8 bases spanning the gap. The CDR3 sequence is CASSFKGYTEAFF. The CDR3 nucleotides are TGTGCCAGCAGTTTCAAGGGCTACACTGAAGCTTTCTTT.

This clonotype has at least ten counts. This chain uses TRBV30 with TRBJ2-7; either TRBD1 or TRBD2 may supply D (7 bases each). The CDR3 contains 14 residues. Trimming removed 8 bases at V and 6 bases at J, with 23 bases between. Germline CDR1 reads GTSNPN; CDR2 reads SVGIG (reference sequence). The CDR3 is CALRRGGGYGEQYF. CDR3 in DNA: TGTGCCCTTCGGAGGGGAGGGGGCTACGGCGAGCAGTACTTC.

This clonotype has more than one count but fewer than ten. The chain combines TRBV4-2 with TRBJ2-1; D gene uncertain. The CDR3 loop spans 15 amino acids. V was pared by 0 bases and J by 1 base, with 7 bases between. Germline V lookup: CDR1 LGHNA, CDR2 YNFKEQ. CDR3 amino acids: CASSQEAVSYNEQFF. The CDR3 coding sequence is TGTGCCAGCAGCCAAGAGGCTGTATCCTACAATGAGCAGTTCTTC.

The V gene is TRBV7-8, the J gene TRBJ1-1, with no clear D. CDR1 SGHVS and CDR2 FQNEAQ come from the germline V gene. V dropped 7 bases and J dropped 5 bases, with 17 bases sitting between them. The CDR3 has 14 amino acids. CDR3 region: CASTFSSAWTEAFF. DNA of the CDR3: TGTGCCAGCACCTTCAGCTCCGCTTGGACTGAAGCTTTCTTT.

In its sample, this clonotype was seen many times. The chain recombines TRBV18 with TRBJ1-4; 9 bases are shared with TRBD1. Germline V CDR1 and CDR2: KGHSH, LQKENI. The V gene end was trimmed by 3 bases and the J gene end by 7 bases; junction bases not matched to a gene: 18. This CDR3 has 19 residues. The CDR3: CASSPRGKDRGFKGEKLFF. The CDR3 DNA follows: TGTGCCAGCTCACCCCGCGGAAAAGACAGGGGGTTTAAAGGTGAAAAACTGTTTTTT.

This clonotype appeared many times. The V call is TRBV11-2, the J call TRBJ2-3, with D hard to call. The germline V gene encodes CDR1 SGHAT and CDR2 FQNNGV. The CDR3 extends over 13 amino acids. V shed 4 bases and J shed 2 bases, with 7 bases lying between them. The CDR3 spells CASSSRTTDTQYF. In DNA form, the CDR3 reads TGTGCCAGCAGCTCCAGGACCACAGATACGCAGTATTTT.

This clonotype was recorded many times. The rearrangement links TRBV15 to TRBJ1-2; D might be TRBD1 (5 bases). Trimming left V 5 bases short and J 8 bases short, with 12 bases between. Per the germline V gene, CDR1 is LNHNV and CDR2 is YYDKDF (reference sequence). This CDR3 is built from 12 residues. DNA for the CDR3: TGTGCCACCAGCGGGGGAGGAGAGGGCTACACCTTC. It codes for CATSGGGEGYTF.